Listed below are T cell receptor beta chains from one sample, sequenced in a study. TCRdb ran MiXCR on the 5' RACE reads and lists one entry per CDR3 protein. The sample has 35,000 to 45,000 distinct CDR3 sequences; roughly 22% are singletons. Sequences were obtained from Tregs sorted from a lymph node. These receptors all stem from a female donor with breast cancer. Both conserved end residues are part of each CDR3. A D gene is named only where the DNA matches it firmly. Expanded clones get a size class; other rows say once, few or many, or leave the size out.

>many|TRBJ1-5|TRBV20-1|.
CSARDPPLQPQHF
TGCAGTGCTAGAGATCCACCATTACAGCCCCAGCATTTT
>medium-sized|TRBJ1-2|TRBV29-1|.
CSVQVAHGGYTF
TGCAGCGTGCAGGTGGCTCATGGCGGCTACACCTTC
>many|TRBJ1-2|TRBV7-9|.
CASSLYVKDGYTF
TGTGCCAGCAGCTTGTACGTAAAGGATGGCTACACCTTC
>.|TRBJ1-2|TRBV27|.
CASPNPRGHGYTF
TGTGCCAGCCCAAACCCTCGGGGTCATGGCTACACCTTC
>many|TRBJ2-7|TRBV7-6|.
CASSLATRQAEQYF
TGTGCCAGCAGCTTAGCGACGAGACAGGCCGAGCAGTACTTC
>medium-sized|TRBJ2-7|TRBV6-1|.
CASSDRRGDEQYF
TGTGCCAGCAGTGACCGCAGGGGAGACGAGCAGTACTTC
>few|TRBJ2-7|TRBV7-6|.
CASSPHLGVRDEQYF
TGTGCCAGCAGCCCCCATTTGGGGGTGCGGGACGAGCAGTACTTC
>.|TRBJ1-4|TRBV4-3|.
CASSQTTSEEKLFF
TGCGCCAGCAGTCAAACGACAAGTGAGGAAAAACTGTTTTTT
>.|TRBJ2-4|TRBV3-1|.
CVSSQDPGAKNIQYF
TGTGTCAGCAGCCAAGATCCTGGGGCCAAAAACATTCAGTACTTC
>medium-sized|TRBJ1-1|TRBV4-1|.
CASSQGAEAFF
TGCGCCAGCAGCCAAGGGGCTGAAGCTTTCTTT
>many|TRBJ1-1|TRBV20-1|TRBD1
CSALTGGARVNTEAFF
TGCAGTGCTTTGACAGGGGGCGCTAGGGTGAACACTGAAGCTTTCTTT
>.|TRBJ2-2|TRBV20-1|.
CSASLNQNGELFF
TGCAGTGCTTCTCTTAATCAAAACGGGGAGCTGTTTTTT
>many|TRBJ2-7|TRBV2|.
CASSEGGGTGMYEQYF
TGTGCCAGCAGTGAAGGGGGGGGCACAGGGATGTACGAGCAGTACTTC
>.|TRBJ1-4|TRBV20-1|.
CSARPGSGEELFF
TGCAGTGCTAGACCGGGGTCCGGAGAAGAACTGTTTTTT
>.|TRBJ2-6|TRBV6-1|.
CASMGPIVLTF
TGTGCCAGCATGGGACCAATCGTCCTGACTTTC
>many|TRBJ2-3|TRBV9|.
CASSEGWTTTDTQYF
TGTGCCAGCAGCGAAGGCTGGACCACCACAGATACGCAGTATTTT
>many|TRBJ1-1|TRBV3-1|.
CASSSFPSGGTEAFF
TGTGCCAGCAGCTCCTTCCCTTCCGGGGGCACTGAAGCTTTCTTT
>.|TRBJ2-7|TRBV7-2|.
CASSLSQAYEQYF
TGTGCCAGCAGCCTTTCACAGGCATACGAGCAGTACTTC
>many|TRBJ2-7|TRBV4-1|TRBD1
CASSQEDRVGTYEQYF
TGCGCCAGCAGCCAAGAGGACAGGGTGGGGACCTACGAGCAGTACTTC
>many|TRBJ2-1|TRBV29-1|.
CSVEDNEQFF
TGCAGCGTGGAGGACAATGAGCAGTTCTTC
>few|TRBJ2-1|TRBV10-3|TRBD2
CAISRTSGTNEQFF
TGTGCCATAAGTAGGACTAGCGGGACTAATGAGCAGTTCTTC
>.|TRBJ2-5|TRBV28|.
CASSLDRNRVRETQYF
TGTGCCAGCAGTTTGGATCGAAACAGGGTGAGAGAGACCCAGTACTTC